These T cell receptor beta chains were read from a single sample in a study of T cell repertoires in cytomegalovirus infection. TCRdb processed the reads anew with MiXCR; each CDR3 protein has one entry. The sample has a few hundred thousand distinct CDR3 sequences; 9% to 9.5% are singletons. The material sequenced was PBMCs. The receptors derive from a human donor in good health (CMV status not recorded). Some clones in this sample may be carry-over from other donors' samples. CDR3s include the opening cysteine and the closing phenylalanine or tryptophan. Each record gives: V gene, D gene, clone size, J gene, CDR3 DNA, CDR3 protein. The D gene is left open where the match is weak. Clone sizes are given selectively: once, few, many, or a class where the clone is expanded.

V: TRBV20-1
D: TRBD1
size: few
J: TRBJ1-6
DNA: TGCAGTGCTAGAGATTTAAGGGGCAGGGGGTCTCGCTCACCCCCCCACTTT
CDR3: CSARDLRGRGSRSPPHF

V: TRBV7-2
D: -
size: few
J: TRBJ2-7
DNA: TGTGCCAGCAGCCAGGTAACTTTTAGCTCCTACGAGCAGTACTTC
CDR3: CASSQVTFSSYEQYF

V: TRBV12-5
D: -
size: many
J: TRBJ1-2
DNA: TGTGCTAGTGGTTATGGACAGCCTAACTATGGCTACACCTTC
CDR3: CASGYGQPNYGYTF

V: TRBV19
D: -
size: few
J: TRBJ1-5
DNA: TGTGCCAGTAGTATCGGGGGCAGGGGCAATCAGCCCCAGCATTTT
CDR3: CASSIGGRGNQPQHF

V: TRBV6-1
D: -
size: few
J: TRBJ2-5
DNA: TGTGCCAGCAGTGAATGGACAGCGTCACAAGAGACCCAGTACTTC
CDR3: CASSEWTASQETQYF

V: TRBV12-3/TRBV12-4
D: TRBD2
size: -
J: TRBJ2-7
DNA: TGTGCCAGCAGTTTTCTCGGGGGGGCCCACGAGCAGTACTTC
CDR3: CASSFLGGAHEQYF

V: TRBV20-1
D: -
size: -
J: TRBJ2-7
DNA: TGCAGTGCTAGTGACGCCGGGACCCCCTCCTACGAGCAGTACTTC
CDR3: CSASDAGTPSYEQYF

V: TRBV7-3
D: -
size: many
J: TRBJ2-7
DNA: TGTGCCAGCAGCGTGGGACCCGGATACGAGCAGTACTTC
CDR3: CASSVGPGYEQYF

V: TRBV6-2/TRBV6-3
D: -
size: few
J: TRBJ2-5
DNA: TGTGCCAGCAGTTACTCGAAACCCGCTGGGGAGACCCAGTACTTC
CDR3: CASSYSKPAGETQYF

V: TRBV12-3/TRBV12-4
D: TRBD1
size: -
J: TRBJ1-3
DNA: TGTGCCAGCATCACAGGGGGAAGCTCTGGAAACACCATATATTTT
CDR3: CASITGGSSGNTIYF

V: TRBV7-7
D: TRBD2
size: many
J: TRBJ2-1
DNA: TGTGCCAGCAGCGCTTTAGGGGGGCTAGCGGGGGAAAGCTCCTACAATGAGCAGTTCTTC
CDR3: CASSALGGLAGESSYNEQFF

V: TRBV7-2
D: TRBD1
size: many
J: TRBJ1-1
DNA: TGTGCCAGCAGCTCAACAGGGGGCAGCCCGAACACTGAAGCTTTCTTT
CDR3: CASSSTGGSPNTEAFF

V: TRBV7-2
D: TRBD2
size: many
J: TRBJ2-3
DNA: TGTGCCAGCAGCTTAAACTGGCTAGCGGGAGCAACAGATACGCAGTATTTT
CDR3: CASSLNWLAGATDTQYF

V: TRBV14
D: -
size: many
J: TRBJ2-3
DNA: TGTGCCAGCAGCCAAACCAACCCGGGACGGTCAGATACGCAGTATTTT
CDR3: CASSQTNPGRSDTQYF

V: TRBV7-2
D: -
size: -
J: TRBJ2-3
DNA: TGTGCCAGCAGCTTAAGGCCCGCTCTGGGCTATGGAGATACGCAGTATTTT
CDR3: CASSLRPALGYGDTQYF

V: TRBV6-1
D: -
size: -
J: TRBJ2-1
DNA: TGTGCCAGCACAGCGACGTACGGAGATGAGCAGTTCTTC
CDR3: CASTATYGDEQFF

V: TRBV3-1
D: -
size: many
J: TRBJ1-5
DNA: TGTGCCAGCAGCCAAGATTTACGGGACAATCAGCCCCAGCATTTT
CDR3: CASSQDLRDNQPQHF

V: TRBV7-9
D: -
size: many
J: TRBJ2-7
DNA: TGTGCCAGCACCCCGGGGGCGGGGCCGTCCTACGAGCAGTACTTC
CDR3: CASTPGAGPSYEQYF

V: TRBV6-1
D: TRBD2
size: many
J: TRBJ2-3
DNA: TGTGCCAGCAGTGATCCGCGCGGGACTAGCGGAGCCGATACGCAGTATTTT
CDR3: CASSDPRGTSGADTQYF

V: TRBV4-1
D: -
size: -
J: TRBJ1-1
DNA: TGTGCCAGCAGCCAAGGTGTTACACAGAACACTGAAGCTTTCTTT
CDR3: CASSQGVTQNTEAFF

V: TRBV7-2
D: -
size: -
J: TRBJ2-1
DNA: TGTGCCAGCAGCTTACCAGGATTCTTTTCTTACAATGAGCAGTTCTTC
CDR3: CASSLPGFFSYNEQFF

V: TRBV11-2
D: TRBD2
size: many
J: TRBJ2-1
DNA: TGTGCCAGCACCTTGGGACTAGCGGGAGTGGGTGAGCAGTTCTTC
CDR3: CASTLGLAGVGEQFF

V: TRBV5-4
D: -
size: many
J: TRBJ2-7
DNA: TGTGCCAGCAGCTTGTCCAGGGATCGAGACGAGCAGTACTTC
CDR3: CASSLSRDRDEQYF

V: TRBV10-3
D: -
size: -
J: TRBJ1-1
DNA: TGTGCCATCAGTGAGTCGCCCAAGGGAGCTTTCTTT
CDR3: CAISESPKGAFF

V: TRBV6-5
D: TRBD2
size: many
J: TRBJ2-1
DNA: TGTGCCAGCAGTTACGGCCTAGCGGGAGTAATGGATGAGCAGTTCTTC
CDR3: CASSYGLAGVMDEQFF

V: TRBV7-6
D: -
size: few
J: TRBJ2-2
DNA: TGTGCCAGCAGCTTACAGGTCAGCACCGGGGAGCTGTTTTTT
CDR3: CASSLQVSTGELFF

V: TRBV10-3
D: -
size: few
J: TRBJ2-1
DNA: TGTGCCATCAGCCAAACCAATGAGCAGTTCTTC
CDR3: CAISQTNEQFF

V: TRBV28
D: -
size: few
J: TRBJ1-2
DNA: TGTGCCAGCAGTTTATCCGGGGGCACGGTTGGCGGCTACACCTTC
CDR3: CASSLSGGTVGGYTF

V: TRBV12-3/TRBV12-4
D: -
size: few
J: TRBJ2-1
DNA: TGTGCCAGCATGGGAGAGGAGAGTGAGCAGTTCTTC
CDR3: CASMGEESEQFF

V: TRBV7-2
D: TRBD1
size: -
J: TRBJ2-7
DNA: TGTGCCAGCAGCTTAGTCGGGCAGGGGGCAGGGGAGCAGTACTTC
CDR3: CASSLVGQGAGEQYF

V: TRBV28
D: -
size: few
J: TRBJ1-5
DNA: TGTGCCAGCGGATTACAGGGAGGCAATCAGCCCCAGCATTTT
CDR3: CASGLQGGNQPQHF

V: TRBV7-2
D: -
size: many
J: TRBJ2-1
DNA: TGTGCCAGCAGCCATTCCAATGAGCAGTTCTTC
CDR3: CASSHSNEQFF

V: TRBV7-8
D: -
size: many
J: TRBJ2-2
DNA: TGTGCCAGCAGCTTAGAGGGCAGTCCGAACACCGGGGAGCTGTTTTTT
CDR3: CASSLEGSPNTGELFF

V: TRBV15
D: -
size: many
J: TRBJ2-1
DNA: TGTGCCACCAGCAGAGTAAAGACCGCATCCTACAATGAGCAGTTCTTC
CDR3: CATSRVKTASYNEQFF

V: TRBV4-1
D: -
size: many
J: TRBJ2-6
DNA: TGCGCCAGCAGCCAAGAGGCGGGCGGGGGGGCCAACGTCCTGACTTTC
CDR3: CASSQEAGGGANVLTF

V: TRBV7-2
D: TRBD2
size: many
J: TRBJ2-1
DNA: TGTGCCAGCAGCTTAAGGGCTCATCTAGCGGAATATTACAATGAGCAGTTCTTC
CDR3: CASSLRAHLAEYYNEQFF

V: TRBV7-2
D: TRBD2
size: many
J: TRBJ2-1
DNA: TGTGCCAGCAGCCCAAGCGGGGGGTCGAATGAGCAGTTCTTC
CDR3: CASSPSGGSNEQFF

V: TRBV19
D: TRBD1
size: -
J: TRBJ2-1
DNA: TGTGCCAGCTACTCCGGGACAGGGGGGCGAAATGAGCAGTTCTTC
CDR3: CASYSGTGGRNEQFF

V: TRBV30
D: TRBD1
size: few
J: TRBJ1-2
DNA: TGTGCCTGGAAAACAGGGGCCTATTTAGCTAACTATGGCTACACCTTC
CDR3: CAWKTGAYLANYGYTF

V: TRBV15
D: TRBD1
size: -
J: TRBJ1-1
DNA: TGTGCCACCAGCAGTCCCGGGACAGGGGGATACACTGAAGCTTTCTTT
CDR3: CATSSPGTGGYTEAFF

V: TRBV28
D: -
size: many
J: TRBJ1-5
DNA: TGTGCCAGCAGCCCCTCCAGGACCGGGCCCCAGCATTTT
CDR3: CASSPSRTGPQHF

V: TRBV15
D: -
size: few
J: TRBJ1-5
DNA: TGTGCCACCAGCAGAGAATCGCAGGGGAATCAGCCCCAGCATTTT
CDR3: CATSRESQGNQPQHF

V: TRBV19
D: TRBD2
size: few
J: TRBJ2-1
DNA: TGTGCCAGTAGACTAGCGGATTCTAGGCGTAGCTCCTACAATGAGCAGTTCTTC
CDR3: CASRLADSRRSSYNEQFF

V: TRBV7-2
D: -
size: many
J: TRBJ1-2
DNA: TGTGCCAGCAGCGACAGTACCTATGGCTACACCTTC
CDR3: CASSDSTYGYTF

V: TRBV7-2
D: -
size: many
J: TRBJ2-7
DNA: TGTGCCAGCAGCCCGAAGACGGGGTCCGGAGAGCAGTACTTC
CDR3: CASSPKTGSGEQYF

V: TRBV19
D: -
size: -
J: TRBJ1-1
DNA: TGTGCCAGTAGTGAACTTGCACAGAACACTGAAGCTTTCTTT
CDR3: CASSELAQNTEAFF